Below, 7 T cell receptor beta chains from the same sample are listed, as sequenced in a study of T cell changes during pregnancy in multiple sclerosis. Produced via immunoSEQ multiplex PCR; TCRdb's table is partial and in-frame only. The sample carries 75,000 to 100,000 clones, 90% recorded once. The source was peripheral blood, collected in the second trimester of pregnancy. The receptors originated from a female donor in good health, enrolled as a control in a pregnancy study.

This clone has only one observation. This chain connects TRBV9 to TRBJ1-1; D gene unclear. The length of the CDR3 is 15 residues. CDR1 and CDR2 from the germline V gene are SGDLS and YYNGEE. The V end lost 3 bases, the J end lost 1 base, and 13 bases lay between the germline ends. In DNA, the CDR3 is TGTGCCAGCAGCGCGAGAGGAGCGGGGAACACTGAAGCTTTCTTT. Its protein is CASSARGAGNTEAFF.

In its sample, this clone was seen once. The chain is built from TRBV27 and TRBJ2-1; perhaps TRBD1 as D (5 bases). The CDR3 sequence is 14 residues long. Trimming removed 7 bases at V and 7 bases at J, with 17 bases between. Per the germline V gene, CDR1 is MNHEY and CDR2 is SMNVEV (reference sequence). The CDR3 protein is CASTGRLGDNEQFF. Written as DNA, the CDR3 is TGTGCCAGCACCGGCAGATTAGGGGATAATGAGCAGTTCTTC.

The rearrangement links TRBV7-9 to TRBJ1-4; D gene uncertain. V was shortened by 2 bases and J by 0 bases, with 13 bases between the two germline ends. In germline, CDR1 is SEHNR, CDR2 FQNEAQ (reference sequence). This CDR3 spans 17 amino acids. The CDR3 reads CASSLRRETTTNEKLFF. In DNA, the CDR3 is TGTGCCAGCAGCTTAAGAAGGGAGACCACAACTAATGAAAAACTGTTTTTT.

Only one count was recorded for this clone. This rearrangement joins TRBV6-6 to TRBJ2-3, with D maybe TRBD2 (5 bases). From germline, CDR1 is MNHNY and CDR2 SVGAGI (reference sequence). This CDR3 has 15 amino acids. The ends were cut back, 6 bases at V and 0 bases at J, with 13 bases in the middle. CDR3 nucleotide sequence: TGTGCCAGCAGCGAGCGGTTAGCTAGCACAGATACGCAGTATTTT. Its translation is CASSERLASTDTQYF.

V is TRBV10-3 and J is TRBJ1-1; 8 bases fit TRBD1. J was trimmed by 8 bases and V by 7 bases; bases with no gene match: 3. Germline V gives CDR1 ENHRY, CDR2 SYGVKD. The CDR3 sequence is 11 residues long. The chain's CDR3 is CAIKRDREAFF. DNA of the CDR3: TGTGCCATCAAAAGGGACAGGGAAGCTTTCTTT.

Here the CDR3 reads CASTQDRDDTEAFF. The CDR3 bases are TGTGCCAGCACACAGGACAGGGACGACACTGAAGCTTTCTTT. The chain uses TRBV28 and TRBJ1-1, with 8 bases that match TRBD1. The CDR3 runs 14 residues. Germline loops: CDR1 MDHEN, CDR2 SYDVKM. V was clipped by 7 bases and J by 3 bases; unmatched bases: 7.

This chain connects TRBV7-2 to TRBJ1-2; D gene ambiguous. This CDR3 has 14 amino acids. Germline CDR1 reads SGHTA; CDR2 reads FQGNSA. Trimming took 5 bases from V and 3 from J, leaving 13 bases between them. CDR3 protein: CASSPRRGDYGYTF. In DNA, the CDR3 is TGTGCCAGCAGCCCTAGGCGGGGTGACTATGGCTACACCTTC.